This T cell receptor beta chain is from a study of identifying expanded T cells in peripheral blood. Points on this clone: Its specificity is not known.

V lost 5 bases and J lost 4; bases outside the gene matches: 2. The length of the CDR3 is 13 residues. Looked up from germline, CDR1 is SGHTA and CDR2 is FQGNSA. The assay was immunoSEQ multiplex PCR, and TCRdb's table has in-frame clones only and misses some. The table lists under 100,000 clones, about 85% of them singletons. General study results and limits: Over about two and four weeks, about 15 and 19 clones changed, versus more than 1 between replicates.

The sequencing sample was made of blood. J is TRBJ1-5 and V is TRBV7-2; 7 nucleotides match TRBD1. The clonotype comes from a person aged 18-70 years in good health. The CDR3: CASSGDRNQPQHF. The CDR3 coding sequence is TGTGCCAGCAGCGGGGACAGAAATCAGCCCCAGCATTTT.